Listed below are T cell receptor beta chains from one sample, sequenced in a study of cytomegalovirus exposure and HLA in healthy donors. Here immunoSEQ multiplex PCR was the method, and the copy in TCRdb shows in-frame clones only, minus some. Among roughly 220,000 clones listed, under 80% were seen once. The sequencing input was PBMCs. The receptors stem from a woman aged 30 to 39 in good health and CMV-seronegative. CDR3s include the opening cysteine and the closing phenylalanine or tryptophan. Fields, in order: D gene, J gene, clone size, V gene, CDR3 protein, CDR3 DNA. A D gene is named only where the DNA matches it firmly. Not all rows give a size; the values are once, few, many and, for expanded clones, a class.

-,TRBJ2-7,few,TRBV6-1,CASSESGNPIYEQYF,TGTGCCAGCAGTGAGTCAGGGAATCCCATCTACGAGCAGTACTTC
-,TRBJ2-7,few,TRBV10-1,CASSEGSSYEQYF,TGCGCCAGCAGTGAGGGCAGCTCCTACGAGCAGTACTTC
-,TRBJ1-1,-,TRBV9,CASSHGDTEAFF,TGTGCCAGCAGCCACGGGGACACTGAAGCTTTCTTT
TRBD2,TRBJ2-7,-,TRBV6-6,CASSRPPQAGTYEQYF,TGTGCCAGCAGTCGACCTCCACAAGCGGGGACGTACGAGCAGTACTTC
TRBD1,TRBJ2-3,-,TRBV10-1,CAPIFRDRGISSTDTQYF,TGCGCCCCCATTTTTAGGGACAGGGGAATCTCTAGCACAGATACGCAGTATTTT
-,TRBJ2-1,few,TRBV7-9,CASSFTSGDNEQFF,TGTGCCAGCAGCTTCACCTCAGGGGACAATGAGCAGTTCTTC
-,TRBJ2-1,-,TRBV6-5,CASSYPGLSNEQFF,TGTGCCAGCAGTTACCCAGGACTTTCAAATGAGCAGTTCTTC
TRBD1,TRBJ1-1,-,TRBV4-2,CASSRRSQGGGTEAFF,TGTGCCAGCAGCCGACGGAGTCAGGGGGGTGGCACTGAAGCTTTCTTT
TRBD2,TRBJ2-7,-,TRBV7-9,CASSRAGLQNEQYF,TGTGCCAGCAGCCGAGCGGGGCTCCAAAACGAGCAGTACTTC
TRBD1,TRBJ2-5,-,TRBV10-3,CAISNPAGTGDTETQYF,TGTGCCATCAGTAACCCTGCCGGGACAGGGGATACAGAGACCCAGTACTTC
-,TRBJ2-3,-,TRBV4-2,CASSQDEVSTDTQYF,TGTGCCAGCAGCCAAGATGAGGTTAGCACAGATACGCAGTATTTT
-,TRBJ2-2,-,TRBV19,CASVRGADTGELFF,TGTGCCAGTGTCAGGGGCGCCGACACCGGGGAGCTGTTTTTT
-,TRBJ2-1,-,TRBV7-8,CASSDTRREQFF,TGTGCCAGCAGCGACACTAGACGAGAGCAGTTCTTC
-,TRBJ2-7,few,TRBV9,CASSVTTGEQYF,TGTGCCAGCAGCGTAACTACTGGCGAGCAGTACTTC
TRBD1,TRBJ2-5,-,TRBV27,CASRQGSLGETQYF,TGTGCCAGCAGACAGGGGAGTTTGGGGGAGACCCAGTACTTC
TRBD1,TRBJ2-1,-,TRBV5-1,CASSIGQGVFNEQFF,TGCGCCAGCAGTATTGGACAGGGGGTGTTCAATGAGCAGTTCTTC
TRBD2,TRBJ2-5,-,TRBV7-7,CASSLELAGGPETQYF,TGTGCTAGCAGCTTAGAGCTAGCGGGGGGGCCCGAGACCCAGTACTTC